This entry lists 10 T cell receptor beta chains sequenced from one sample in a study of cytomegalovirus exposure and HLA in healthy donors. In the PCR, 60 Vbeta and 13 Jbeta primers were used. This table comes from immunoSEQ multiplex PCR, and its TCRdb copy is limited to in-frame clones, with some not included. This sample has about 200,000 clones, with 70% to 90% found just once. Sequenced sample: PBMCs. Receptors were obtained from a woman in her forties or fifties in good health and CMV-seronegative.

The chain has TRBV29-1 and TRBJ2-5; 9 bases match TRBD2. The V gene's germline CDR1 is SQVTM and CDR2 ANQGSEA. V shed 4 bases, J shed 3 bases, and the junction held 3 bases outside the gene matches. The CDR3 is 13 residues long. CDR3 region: CSVAASGKETQYF. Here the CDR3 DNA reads TGCAGCGTTGCGGCTAGCGGGAAAGAGACCCAGTACTTC.

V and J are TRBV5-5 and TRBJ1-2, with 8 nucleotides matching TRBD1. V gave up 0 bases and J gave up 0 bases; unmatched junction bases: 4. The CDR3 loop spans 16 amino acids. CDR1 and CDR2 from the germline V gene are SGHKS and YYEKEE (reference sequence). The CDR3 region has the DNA TGTGCCAGCAGCTTGGCCGGGGGACAGGCTAACTATGGCTACACCTTC. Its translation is CASSLAGGQANYGYTF.

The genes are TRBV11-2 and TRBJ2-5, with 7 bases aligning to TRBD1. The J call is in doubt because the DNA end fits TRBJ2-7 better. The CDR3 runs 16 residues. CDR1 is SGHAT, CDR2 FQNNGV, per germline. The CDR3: CASSKNRGSSHNEQYF. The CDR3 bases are TGTGCCAGCAGCAAAAACAGGGGAAGTAGTCACAACGAGCAGTACTTC.

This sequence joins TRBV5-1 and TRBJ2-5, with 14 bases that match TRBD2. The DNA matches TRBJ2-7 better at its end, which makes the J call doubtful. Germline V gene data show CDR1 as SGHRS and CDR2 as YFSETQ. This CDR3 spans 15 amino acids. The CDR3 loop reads CASSSGLAGGGEQYF. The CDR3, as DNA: TGCGCCAGCAGCTCTGGACTAGCGGGAGGTGGCGAGCAGTACTTC.

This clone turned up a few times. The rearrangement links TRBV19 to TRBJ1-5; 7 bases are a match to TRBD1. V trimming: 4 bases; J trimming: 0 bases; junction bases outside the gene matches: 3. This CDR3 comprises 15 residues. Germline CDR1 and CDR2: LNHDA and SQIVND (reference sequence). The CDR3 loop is CASSTTGYSNQPQHF. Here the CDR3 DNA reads TGTGCCAGTAGTACGACAGGGTATAGCAATCAGCCCCAGCATTTT.

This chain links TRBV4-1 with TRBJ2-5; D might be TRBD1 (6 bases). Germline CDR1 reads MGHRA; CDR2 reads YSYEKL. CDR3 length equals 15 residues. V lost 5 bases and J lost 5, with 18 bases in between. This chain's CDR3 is CASSVLRDIFETQYF. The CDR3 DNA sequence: TGCGCCAGCAGCGTTCTCCGGGACATTTTTGAGACCCAGTACTTC.

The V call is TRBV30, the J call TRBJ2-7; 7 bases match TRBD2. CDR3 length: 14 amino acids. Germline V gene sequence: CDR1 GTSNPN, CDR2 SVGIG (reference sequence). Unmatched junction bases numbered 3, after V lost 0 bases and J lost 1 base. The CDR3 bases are TGTGCCTGGAGTGTCTCTAGCGGTTCCTACGAGCAGTACTTC. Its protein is CAWSVSSGSYEQYF.

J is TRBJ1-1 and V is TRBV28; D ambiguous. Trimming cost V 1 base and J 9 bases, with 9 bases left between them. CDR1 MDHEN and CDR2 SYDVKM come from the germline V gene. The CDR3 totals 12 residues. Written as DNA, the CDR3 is TGTGCCAGCAGTTTATCGGAGCAGAAAGCTTTCTTT. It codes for CASSLSEQKAFF.

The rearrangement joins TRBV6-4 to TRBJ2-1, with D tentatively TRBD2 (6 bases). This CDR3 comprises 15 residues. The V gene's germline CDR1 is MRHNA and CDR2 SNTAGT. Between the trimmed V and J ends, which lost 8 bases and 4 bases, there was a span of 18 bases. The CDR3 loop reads CASSREGGVYNEQFF. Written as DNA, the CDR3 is TGTGCCAGCTCGAGAGAGGGAGGCGTTTACAATGAGCAGTTCTTC.

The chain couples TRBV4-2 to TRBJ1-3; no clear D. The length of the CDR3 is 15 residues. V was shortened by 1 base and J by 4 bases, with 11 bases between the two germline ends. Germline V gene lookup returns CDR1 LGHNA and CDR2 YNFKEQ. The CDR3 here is CASSQVYQEGNTIYF. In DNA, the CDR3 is TGTGCCAGCAGCCAAGTGTATCAAGAGGGAAACACCATATATTTT.